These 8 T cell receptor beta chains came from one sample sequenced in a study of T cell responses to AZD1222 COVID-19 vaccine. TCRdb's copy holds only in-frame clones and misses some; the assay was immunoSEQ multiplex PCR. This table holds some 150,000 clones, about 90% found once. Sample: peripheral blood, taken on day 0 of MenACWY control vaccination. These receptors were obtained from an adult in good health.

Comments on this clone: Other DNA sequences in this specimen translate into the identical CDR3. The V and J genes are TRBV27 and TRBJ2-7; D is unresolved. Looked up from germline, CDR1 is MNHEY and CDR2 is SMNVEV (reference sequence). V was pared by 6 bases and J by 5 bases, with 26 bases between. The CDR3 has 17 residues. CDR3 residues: CASSQTHLRLKGHEQYF. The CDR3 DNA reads TGTGCCAGCAGCCAAACCCACCTCAGGTTAAAAGGCCACGAGCAGTACTTC.

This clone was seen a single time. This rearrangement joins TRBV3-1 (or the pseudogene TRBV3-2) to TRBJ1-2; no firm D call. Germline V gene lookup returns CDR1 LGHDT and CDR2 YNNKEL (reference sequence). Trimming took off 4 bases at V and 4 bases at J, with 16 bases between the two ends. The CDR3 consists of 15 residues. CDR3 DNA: TGTGCCAGCAGCCTAAGCCGGGGTATTGGCTATGGCTACACCTTC. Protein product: CASSLSRGIGYGYTF.

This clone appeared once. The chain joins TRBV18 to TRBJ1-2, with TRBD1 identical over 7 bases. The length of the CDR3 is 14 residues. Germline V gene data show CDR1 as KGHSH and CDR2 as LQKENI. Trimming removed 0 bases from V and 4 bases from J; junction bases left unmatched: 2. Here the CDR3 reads CASSPPAGGYGYTF. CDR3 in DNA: TGTGCCAGCTCACCACCGGCAGGGGGCTATGGCTACACCTTC.

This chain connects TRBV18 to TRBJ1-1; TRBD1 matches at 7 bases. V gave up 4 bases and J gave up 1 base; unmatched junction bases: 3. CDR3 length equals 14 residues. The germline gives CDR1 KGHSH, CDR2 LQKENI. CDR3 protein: CASSLRGQNTEAFF. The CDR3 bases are TGTGCCAGCTCACTTAGGGGGCAGAACACTGAAGCTTTCTTT.

For the CDR3, the DNA is TGTGCCAGCAGTTTAGGGAACACAGATACGCAGTATTTT. As protein: CASSLGNTDTQYF. This chain uses TRBV28 with TRBJ2-3, with D uncertain. Trimming removed 2 bases from V and 2 bases from J, with 5 bases in between. The germline gives CDR1 MDHEN, CDR2 SYDVKM. The CDR3 sequence is 13 residues long.

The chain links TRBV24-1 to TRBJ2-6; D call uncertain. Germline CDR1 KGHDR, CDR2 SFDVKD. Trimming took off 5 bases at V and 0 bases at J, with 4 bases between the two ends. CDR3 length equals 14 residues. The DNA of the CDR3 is TGTGCCACCAGTGGCGACTCTGGGGCCAACGTCCTGACTTTC. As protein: CATSGDSGANVLTF.

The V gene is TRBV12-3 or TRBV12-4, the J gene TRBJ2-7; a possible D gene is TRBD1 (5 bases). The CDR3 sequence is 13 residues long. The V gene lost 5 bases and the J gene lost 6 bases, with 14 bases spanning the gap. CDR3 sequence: CASSPGPRREQYF. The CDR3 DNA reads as TGTGCCAGCAGTCCAGGGCCTCGCCGCGAGCAGTACTTC.

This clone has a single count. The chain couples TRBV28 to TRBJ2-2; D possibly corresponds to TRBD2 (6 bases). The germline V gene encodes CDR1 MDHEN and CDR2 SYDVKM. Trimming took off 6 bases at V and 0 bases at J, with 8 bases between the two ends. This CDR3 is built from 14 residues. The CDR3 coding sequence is TGTGCCAGCAGCGGGGGTTCGAACACCGGGGAGCTGTTTTTT. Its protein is CASSGGSNTGELFF.